The clone carrying this T cell receptor beta chain showed up many times. As yet, its antigen is unknown. One end of the junction does not line up with germline, which may come from a read error. The sample originates from a study of T cells in Graves' hyperthyroidism and ophthalmopathy. Whole-study findings and limits: In simple terms, a model built on 13 V-J features told ophthalmopathy apart from stable hyperthyroidism.

Amplified regions were TCR beta CDR3 sequences from RNA transcripts. The HTBI primer set drove a first-round RT-PCR of the TCR CDR3. TCRdb re-derived calls from the multiplex PCR reads in MiXCR, one entry per CDR3 protein. Of about 290,000 distinct CDR3 sequences listed, approximately 17% were seen once; the top ten hold around a third. Germline CDR1 and CDR2: MGHRA and YSYEKL. This CDR3 comprises 13 residues. Material: blood. The source is a man aged 25 to 45 with Graves' hyperthyroidism. The chain combines TRBV4-1 with TRBJ1-3, with a tentative D call TRBD1 (6 bases). The CDR3 coding sequence is TGTGCCAGCAGCCAAGACAGGGGAAACACCATATATTTT. Amino acids: CASSQDRGNTIYF.